The 23 T cell receptor beta chains listed next were all sequenced from one sample in a study of blood T cell repertoires in COVID-19. Libraries were prepared by immunoSEQ multiplex PCR; TCRdb keeps only in-frame clonotypes and omits some of them. The sample lists tens of thousands of clones, over 70% occurring once. Sequencing input: peripheral blood. Receptors originate from a man over 45 with active COVID-19.

The gene calls are TRBV19 and TRBJ2-3; 10 bases match TRBD2. V shed 3 bases and J 0 bases; nucleotides not matched to a gene: 6. From germline, CDR1 is LNHDA and CDR2 SQIVND (reference sequence). The CDR3 has 17 residues. In DNA, the CDR3 is TGTGCCAGTAGTATTCCCGGACTAGCGGTTAGCACAGATACGCAGTATTTT. The encoded protein is CASSIPGLAVSTDTQYF.

V gene TRBV10-3 combines with J gene TRBJ1-5; 9 bases fit TRBD1. Germline V gene data show CDR1 as ENHRY and CDR2 as SYGVKD. The CDR3 loop spans 13 amino acids. V lost 10 bases and J lost 6; bases outside the gene matches: 7. In DNA form, the CDR3 reads TGTGCCACCGGTACAGGGGGCGGTCAGCCCCAGCATTTT. This translates into CATGTGGGQPQHF.

This clone is a singleton in its sample. The chain uses TRBV19 and TRBJ2-1, with 8 nucleotides matching TRBD1. The junction had 14 bases not matched to a gene; V was cut back by 9 bases and J by 1 base. CDR1 and CDR2 (germline): LNHDA, SQIVND (reference sequence). CDR3 length equals 17 residues. DNA of the CDR3: TGTGCCAGCACCCTTAGGACAGGGCTTAAGTCCTACAATGAGCAGTTCTTC. It codes for CASTLRTGLKSYNEQFF.

This sequence joins TRBV7-6 and TRBJ2-1, with 9 bases that match TRBD1. This CDR3 is built from 15 residues. Germline V CDR1 and CDR2: SGHVS, FNYEAQ. The J segment lost 6 bases and the V segment lost 1 base, leaving 4 bases of the junction unmatched. The CDR3 protein is CASSLGGTGFNEQFF. The CDR3 nucleotides read TGTGCCAGCAGCTTAGGAGGGACAGGGTTCAATGAGCAGTTCTTC.

The gene calls are TRBV7-8 and TRBJ2-1, with 12 positions matching TRBD2. V gave up 6 bases and J gave up 8 bases; unmatched junction bases: 5. The CDR3 runs to 14 residues. From germline, CDR1 is SGHVS and CDR2 FQNEAQ. CDR3 region: CASSRLAGGDEQFF. The CDR3 bases are TGTGCCAGCAGTCGGCTAGCGGGAGGGGATGAGCAGTTCTTC.

This clone was counted a few times. The V call is TRBV28, the J call TRBJ1-1; 12 bases map to TRBD1. Germline CDR1 and CDR2: MDHEN and SYDVKM. V lost 5 bases to trimming and J lost 1 base; unmatched junction nucleotides: 14. This CDR3 region has 19 residues. The CDR3 nucleotides are TGTGCCAGCAGTCCGAACCACGGGACAGGGGGCATAAGGAACACTGAAGCTTTCTTT. It specifies CASSPNHGTGGIRNTEAFF.

This CDR3 is CASVMDRGDLTDTQYF. CDR3 DNA: TGCGCCAGCGTGATGGACAGGGGCGATCTCACAGATACGCAGTATTTT. This chain joins TRBV10-2 and TRBJ2-3, with 9 bases lining up with TRBD1. The germline V gene encodes CDR1 WSHSY and CDR2 SAAADI. This CDR3 region has 16 residues. With 8 bases clipped from V and 2 bases from J, the junction kept 11 bases outside the gene matches.

The chain has TRBV2 and TRBJ1-1; 10 nucleotides agree with TRBD1. CDR1 is SNHLY and CDR2 is FYNNEI in the germline V gene. This CDR3 is built from 13 residues. The V gene end was trimmed by 5 bases and the J gene end by 4 bases; junction bases not matched to a gene: 1. Written as DNA, the CDR3 is TGTGCCAGCAGTCGGACAGGGGGCACTGAAGCTTTCTTT. This sequence encodes CASSRTGGTEAFF.

The chain links TRBV10-2 to TRBJ1-1; TRBD1 matches 10 bases. The junction had 6 bases not matched to a gene; V was cut back by 5 bases and J by 3 bases. This CDR3 is 15 amino acids long. Germline loops: CDR1 WSHSY, CDR2 SAAADI. The CDR3 loop reads CASSKPGQGYTEAFF. The CDR3 DNA reads TGCGCCAGCAGTAAACCGGGACAGGGGTACACTGAAGCTTTCTTT.

The V and J genes are TRBV7-9 and TRBJ1-4; D not certain. V was pared by 5 bases and J by 7 bases, with 8 bases between. From germline, CDR1 is SEHNR and CDR2 FQNEAQ (reference sequence). The CDR3 consists of 12 residues. Here the CDR3 DNA reads TGTGCCAGCAGCCTGGAGACTGAAAAACTGTTTTTT. Translation gives CASSLETEKLFF.

The rearrangement uses TRBV12-3 or TRBV12-4 and TRBJ1-1; D might be TRBD1 (5 bases). The CDR3 totals 12 residues. V dropped 7 bases and J dropped 1 base, with 7 bases sitting between them. The CDR3 here is CASKRGNTEAFF. The CDR3 nucleotides are TGTGCCAGCAAAAGGGGGAACACTGAAGCTTTCTTT.

The table lists this clone with a few counts. V and J are TRBV12-3 or TRBV12-4 and TRBJ1-5; no clear D. V lost 1 base, J lost 11 bases, and 9 bases lay in between. There are 12 residues in the CDR3. CDR3 sequence (DNA): TGTGCCAGCAGTTTAGACCGCCGGTCCCAGCATTTT. This gives the protein CASSLDRRSQHF.

The chain combines TRBV19 with TRBJ1-5; D possibly corresponds to TRBD1 (6 bases). The CDR3 has 15 residues. Trimming took off 2 bases at V and 5 bases at J, with 13 bases between the two ends. Looked up from germline, CDR1 is LNHDA and CDR2 is SQIVND (reference sequence). The CDR3: CASSISGVGDQPQHF. CDR3 DNA sequence: TGTGCCAGTAGTATATCAGGGGTAGGGGATCAGCCCCAGCATTTT.

About this clone: A read error may produce the germline difference seen at one junction end. The chain recombines TRBV12-3 or TRBV12-4 with TRBJ2-1; 7 bases fit TRBD1. The CDR3 has 13 amino acids. DNA of the CDR3: TGTGCCAGCAGTTCCGGATCCGGGACCAGGGGGATCTTC. Its protein product is CASSSGSGTRGIF.

The chain joins TRBV5-6 to TRBJ1-5; perhaps TRBD1 as D (5 bases). V was shortened by 4 bases and J by 7 bases, with 15 bases between the two germline ends. This CDR3 is built from 14 residues. CDR1 and CDR2 from the germline V gene are SGHDT and YYEEEE. CDR3 in amino acids: CASSRGGGVQPQHF. CDR3 in DNA: TGTGCCAGCAGCCGAGGTGGGGGGGTCCAGCCCCAGCATTTT.

The V gene is TRBV9, the J gene TRBJ1-2; tentative D call: TRBD1 (6 bases). Trimming shortened V by 7 bases and J by 8 bases, and 18 bases separated the two germline ends. The CDR3 is 13 amino acids. Per germline, CDR1 SGDLS and CDR2 YYNGEE. The CDR3 protein is CASRDTGSVGYTF. Here the CDR3 DNA reads TGTGCCAGCCGGGACACGGGATCGGTAGGCTACACCTTC.

In this sample, this clone turned up once. The V and J genes are TRBV4-3 and TRBJ2-7, with TRBD2 matching over 14 bases. The CDR3 covers 18 residues. V trimming: 4 bases; J trimming: 0 bases; junction bases outside the gene matches: 8. Germline V CDR1 and CDR2: LGHNA, YSLEER. CDR3 residues: CASSPGLAGGSSSYEQYF. The CDR3 DNA is TGCGCCAGCAGCCCCGGACTAGCGGGGGGATCTAGCTCCTACGAGCAGTACTTC.

J is TRBJ2-5 and V is TRBV5-6; 7 nucleotides agree with TRBD2. This CDR3 is built from 17 residues. After removal of 5 bases from V and 9 bases from J, the junction contained 22 bases not matched to a gene. Germline loops: CDR1 SGHDT, CDR2 YYEEEE. The CDR3 nucleotides read TGTGCCAGCAGTTCATATCATCTGGCGGGAGCGCCGGGGTCCCAGTACTTC. Its protein is CASSSYHLAGAPGSQYF.

The chain uses TRBV11-2 and TRBJ2-3, with 8 positions matching TRBD1. With 8 bases clipped from V and 2 bases from J, the junction kept 6 bases outside the gene matches. The CDR3 is 14 amino acids. Looked up from germline, CDR1 is SGHAT and CDR2 is FQNNGV. The DNA of the CDR3 is TGTGCCAGCGGAAAGACAGGGGCCACAGATACGCAGTATTTT. Translation gives CASGKTGATDTQYF.

The V gene is TRBV7-2, the J gene TRBJ2-3; D possibly corresponds to TRBD2 (5 bases). The CDR3 has 13 residues. V lost 2 bases to trimming and J lost 4 bases, with 7 bases between them. Looked up from germline, CDR1 is SGHTA and CDR2 is FQGNSA. CDR3 amino acids: CASSLQAADTQYF. Written as DNA, the CDR3 is TGTGCCAGCAGCTTACAAGCGGCAGATACGCAGTATTTT.

The rearrangement joins TRBV7-2 to TRBJ2-7; the match to TRBD2 covers 9 bases. This CDR3 region has 14 residues. Trimming took 3 bases from V and 2 from J; bases not matched to a gene: 2. Germline CDR1 SGHTA, CDR2 FQGNSA. As DNA, the CDR3 is TGTGCCAGCAGCTTTGCTAGCGGGACCTACGAGCAGTACTTC. Protein sequence: CASSFASGTYEQYF.

The chain joins TRBV5-4 to TRBJ2-2; D possibly corresponds to TRBD2 (6 bases). From germline, CDR1 is SGHNT and CDR2 YYREEE (reference sequence). This CDR3 region has 16 residues. V lost 4 bases and J lost 1, with 14 bases in between. The CDR3, as DNA: TGTGCCAGCAGCCCTATCGAGCGGGTGAACACCGGGGAGCTGTTTTTT. This translates into CASSPIERVNTGELFF. The variable domain in full, with the rest retrieved from reference TRBV5-4 and TRBJ2-2, is ETGVTQSPTHLIKTRGQQVTLRCSSQSGHNTVSWYQQALGQGPQFIFQYYREEENGRGNFPPRFSGLQFPNYSSELNVNALELDDSALYLCASSPIERVNTGELFFGEGSRLTVL.

J is TRBJ1-4 and V is TRBV18, with D perhaps TRBD1 (5 bases). This CDR3 region has 15 residues. V dropped 3 bases and J dropped 4 bases, with 12 bases sitting between them. The germline V gene encodes CDR1 KGHSH and CDR2 LQKENI. CDR3 DNA sequence: TGTGCCAGCTCACCCCTCGGGGGGTTTAATGAAAAACTGTTTTTT. Amino acid sequence: CASSPLGGFNEKLFF.